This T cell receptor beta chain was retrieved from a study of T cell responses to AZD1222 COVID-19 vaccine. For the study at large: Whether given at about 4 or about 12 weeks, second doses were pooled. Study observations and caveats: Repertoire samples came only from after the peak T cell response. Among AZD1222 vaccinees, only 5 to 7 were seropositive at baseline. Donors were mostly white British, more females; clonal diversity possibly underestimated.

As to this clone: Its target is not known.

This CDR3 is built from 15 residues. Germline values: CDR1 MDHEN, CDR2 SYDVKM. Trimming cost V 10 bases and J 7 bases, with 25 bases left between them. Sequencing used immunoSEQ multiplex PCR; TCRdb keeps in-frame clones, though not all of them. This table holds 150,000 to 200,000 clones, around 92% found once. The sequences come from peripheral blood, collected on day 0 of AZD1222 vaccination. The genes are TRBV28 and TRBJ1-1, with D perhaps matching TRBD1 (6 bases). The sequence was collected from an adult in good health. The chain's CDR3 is CATRIGGLDTYEAFF. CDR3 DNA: TGTGCCACTCGAATCGGGGGGCTCGATACCTATGAAGCTTTCTTT.